This T cell receptor beta chain comes out of a study of response to subunit inactivated influenza vaccine. Study-wide results and caveats: Authors suggested seasonal influenza vaccinations each recruit few new T cells.

TCRdb itself ran the RT-PCR reads through MiXCR, one entry per CDR3 protein. This sample yields roughly 570,000 distinct CDR3 sequences, of which 13% to 15% are seen a single time; roughly 10% belongs to the top ten. This CDR3 spans 15 amino acids. V gave up 6 bases and J gave up 4 bases; unmatched junction bases: 10. CDR1 MNHEY and CDR2 SVGEGT come from the germline V gene. In this sample, this clonotype turned up once. Its cognate antigen is unknown. The sample in question was PBMCs from blood, obtained 11 to 12 days after vaccination. The sequence was obtained from a man aged 50 to 60 who received an inactivated influenza vaccine. This chain connects TRBV6-2 or TRBV6-3 to TRBJ1-2; 8 bases agree with TRBD1. CDR3 DNA: TGTGCCAGCAGGCTTGGACAGGGCGGGAGCTATGGCTACACCTTC. Translated, it gives CASRLGQGGSYGYTF.